The clone carrying this TCR beta chain was counted a few times. What it binds is not known. The data were obtained in a study of T cell repertoires in cytomegalovirus infection. The CDR3 spans 12 residues. The ends were cut back, 11 bases at V and 7 bases at J, with 15 bases in the middle. Germline V gene data show CDR1 as LNHDA and CDR2 as SQIVND (reference sequence). From the reads, TCRdb called clonotypes with MiXCR, one entry per CDR3 protein. This repertoire shows about 920,000 distinct CDR3 sequences, 30% to 40% found once; its top ten account for around an eighth. The chain recombines TRBV19 with TRBJ1-5; a possible D gene is TRBD1 (6 bases). This receptor was obtained from a human donor in good health (CMV status not recorded). Some clones in this sample may be carry-over from other donors' samples. Source: cultured CD8+ T cells from PBMCs, taken from culture after CMV antigen stimulation. Here the CDR3 reads CAGGAGSQPQHF. CDR3 sequence (DNA): TGTGCCGGGGGGGCAGGGAGCCAGCCCCAGCATTTT.